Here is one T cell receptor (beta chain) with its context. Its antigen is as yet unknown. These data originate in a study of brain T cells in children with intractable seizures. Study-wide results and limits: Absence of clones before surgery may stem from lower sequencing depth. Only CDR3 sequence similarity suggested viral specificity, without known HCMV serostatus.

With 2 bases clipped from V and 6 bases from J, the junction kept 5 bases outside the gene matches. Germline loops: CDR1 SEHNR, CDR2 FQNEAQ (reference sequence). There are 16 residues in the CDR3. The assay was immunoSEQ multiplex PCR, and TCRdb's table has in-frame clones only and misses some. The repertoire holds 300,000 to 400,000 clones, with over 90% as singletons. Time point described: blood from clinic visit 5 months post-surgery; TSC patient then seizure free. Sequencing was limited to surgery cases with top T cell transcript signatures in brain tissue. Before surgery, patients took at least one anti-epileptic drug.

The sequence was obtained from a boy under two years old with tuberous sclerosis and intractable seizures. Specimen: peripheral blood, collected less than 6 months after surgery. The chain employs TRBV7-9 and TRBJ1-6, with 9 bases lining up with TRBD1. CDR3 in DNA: TGTGCCAGCAGCTTAACGGACAGGGGAGGTAATTCACCCCTCCACTTT. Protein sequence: CASSLTDRGGNSPLHF.